Listed here are 4 T cell receptor beta chains from one sample, sequenced in a study of T cell repertoires in cytomegalovirus infection. In TCRdb, the reads were re-called with MiXCR into one record per CDR3 protein. Found here are about 150,000 distinct CDR3 sequences, 20% to 25% of them singletons; the top ten hold roughly 11%. Sequenced: PBMCs. The source of these receptors is a human donor in good health (CMV status not recorded). Some clones in this sample may be carry-over from other donors' samples.

This clonotype was found many times. The gene calls are TRBV7-3 and TRBJ2-1; TRBD2 agrees at 8 bases. Germline values: CDR1 SGHTA, CDR2 FQGTGA. The CDR3 sequence is 16 residues long. V was pared by 5 bases and J by 10 bases, with 16 bases of the junction left unmatched. CDR3 bases: TGTGCCAGCAGCCGATCCCGGACTCAAGCGGGAGACGAGCAGTTCTTC. Translation gives CASSRSRTQAGDEQFF.

This clonotype was detected only a few times. The CDR3 region is CASSPTGQGRAGELFF. The CDR3 DNA follows: TGCGCCAGCAGCCCCACGGGACAGGGAAGGGCCGGGGAGCTGTTTTTT. V is TRBV5-1 and J is TRBJ2-2, with 9 bases that match TRBD1. Germline V gene sequence: CDR1 SGHRS, CDR2 YFSETQ. This CDR3 spans 16 amino acids. V was pared by 4 bases and J by 6 bases, with 10 bases of the junction left unmatched.

This chain links TRBV2 with TRBJ2-5, with 9 positions matching TRBD2. Per the germline V gene, CDR1 is SNHLY and CDR2 is FYNNEI. The CDR3 contains 14 residues. With 7 bases clipped from V and 3 bases from J, the junction kept 6 bases outside the gene matches. CDR3 sequence reads: CASKSSGVEETQYF. The CDR3 nucleotides read TGTGCCAGCAAGTCTAGCGGGGTAGAAGAGACCCAGTACTTC.

The chain uses TRBV7-9 and TRBJ2-5; D ambiguous. V dropped 6 bases and J dropped 5 bases, with 13 bases sitting between them. The CDR3 runs to 13 residues. CDR1 and CDR2 from the germline V gene are SEHNR and FQNEAQ (reference sequence). Here the CDR3 DNA reads TGTGCCAGCAGTACAAAGCTCCGGGAGACCCAGTACTTC. Protein sequence: CASSTKLRETQYF.